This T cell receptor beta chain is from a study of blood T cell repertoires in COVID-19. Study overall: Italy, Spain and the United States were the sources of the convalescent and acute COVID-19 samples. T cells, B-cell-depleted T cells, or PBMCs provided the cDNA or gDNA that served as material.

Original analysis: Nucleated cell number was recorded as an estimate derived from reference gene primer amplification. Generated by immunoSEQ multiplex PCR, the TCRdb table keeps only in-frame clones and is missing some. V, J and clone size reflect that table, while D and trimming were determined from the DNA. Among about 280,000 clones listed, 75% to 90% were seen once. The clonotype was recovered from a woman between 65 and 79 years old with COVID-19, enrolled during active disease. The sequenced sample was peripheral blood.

CDR3 nucleotide sequence: TGTGCCAGCAGTGAGGACACTAGCAGCGGCTACACCTTC. It specifies CASSEDTSSGYTF. The genes are TRBV2 and TRBJ1-2; D is possibly TRBD1 (5 bases). The germline CDR1 and CDR2 sequences are SNHLY and FYNNEI. There are 13 residues in the CDR3. V was pared by 3 bases and J by 8 bases, with 13 bases between.